Shown below are 23 T cell receptor beta chains from a single sample sequenced in a study of blood T cell repertoires in COVID-19. Repertoires were generated with immunoSEQ multiplex PCR, while TCRdb's copy carries only in-frame clones and drops some. The profile shows approximately 70,000 clones, roughly 92% of them singletons. The sample was peripheral blood. The receptors were gathered from a man aged 45-60 years with COVID-19, enrolled during active disease.

V and J are TRBV28 and TRBJ2-5, with 8 bases lining up with TRBD1. The germline CDR1 and CDR2 sequences are MDHEN and SYDVKM. Germline trimming cut 4 bases from V and 5 bases from J; bases unmatched to any gene: 9. The CDR3 runs to 15 residues. CDR3 bases: TGTGCCAGCAGTTCCCAGGGGGCGAAGCGGGAGACCCAGTACTTC. Translating it yields CASSSQGAKRETQYF.

The genes are TRBV5-1 and TRBJ1-2; TRBD1 matches 7 bases. V trimming: 5 bases; J trimming: 7 bases; junction bases outside the gene matches: 14. The germline V gene has CDR1 SGHRS and CDR2 YFSETQ. The length of the CDR3 is 15 residues. CDR3 nucleotides: TGCGCCAGCAGAATAGGGACAGCCAGTCGGGGTGGCTACACCTTC. Translating it yields CASRIGTASRGGYTF.

V and J are TRBV5-6 and TRBJ2-7, with D possibly matching TRBD2 (5 bases). CDR3 length: 13 amino acids. Germline V gene lookup returns CDR1 SGHDT and CDR2 YYEEEE. V shed 5 bases and J shed 7 bases, with 16 bases lying between them. The CDR3 DNA sequence: TGTGCCAGCAGGACAACTAGGACTTGGGAGCAGTACTTC. Translated, it gives CASRTTRTWEQYF.

The V and J genes are TRBV6-5 and TRBJ2-2; D may be TRBD1 (6 bases). The CDR3 totals 13 residues. V lost 7 bases to trimming and J lost 5 bases, with 11 bases between them. From germline, CDR1 is MNHEY and CDR2 SVGAGI. As DNA, the CDR3 is TGTGCCAGCACCAGGGGAGAGACCGGGGAGCTGTTTTTT. It yields the protein CASTRGETGELFF.

The chain combines TRBV28 with TRBJ2-4; no clear D. This CDR3 region has 17 residues. Germline V gene data show CDR1 as MDHEN and CDR2 as SYDVKM. With 5 bases removed from V and 1 base from J, the gap between germline ends came to 18 bases. The CDR3, as DNA: TGTGCCAGCAGTCCACAGCCCGAATCATGGGCCAAAAACATTCAGTACTTC. Translated: CASSPQPESWAKNIQYF.

The gene calls are TRBV28 and TRBJ1-5; 11 bases are a match to TRBD1. J gave up 2 bases and V 6 bases, and 0 bases lay outside the gene matches. The CDR3 sequence is 14 residues long. Germline-derived CDR1 and CDR2 are MDHEN and SYDVKM. The chain's CDR3 is CASRGQGGNQPQHF. The CDR3 nucleotides are TGTGCCAGCAGGGGACAGGGGGGCAATCAGCCCCAGCATTTT. Full variable domain (outside the CDR3, taken from reference TRBV28 and TRBJ1-5): DVKVTQSSRYLVKRTGEKVFLECVQDMDHENMFWYRQDPGLGLRLIYFSYDVKMKEKGDIPEGYSVSREKKERFSLILESASTNQTSMYLCASRGQGGNQPQHFGDGTRLSIL.

The gene calls are TRBV18 and TRBJ2-1; 8 bases are a match to TRBD2. Trimming cost V 2 bases and J 6 bases; bases outside gene matches: 6. The CDR3 is 15 amino acids. Germline V gene data show CDR1 as KGHSH and CDR2 as LQKENI. Here the CDR3 reads CASSPGSGRVNEQFF. The CDR3 coding sequence is TGTGCCAGCTCACCAGGGAGCGGGAGAGTCAATGAGCAGTTCTTC.

The rearrangement uses TRBV7-2 and TRBJ2-7; TRBD2 matches at 12 bases. V shed 5 bases and J 4 bases; nucleotides not matched to a gene: 15. The length of the CDR3 is 18 residues. CDR1 and CDR2 from the germline V gene are SGHTA and FQGNSA. The CDR3 DNA reads TGTGCCAGCAGCATTGACCGTTCTAGCGGGAGGGTCAAGTACGAGCAGTACTTC. Amino acid sequence: CASSIDRSSGRVKYEQYF.

The chain carries TRBV2 and TRBJ2-5; D unresolved. Germline CDR1 is SNHLY and CDR2 is FYNNEI. This CDR3 is 14 amino acids long. With 6 bases removed from V and 6 bases from J, the gap between germline ends came to 17 bases. The DNA of the CDR3 is TGTGCCAGCAGGAAGAGCCCCCAGGAAAAGACCCAGTACTTC. The encoded protein is CASRKSPQEKTQYF.

This chain links TRBV28 with TRBJ1-2; D gene unclear. The CDR3 contains 13 residues. CDR1 is MDHEN and CDR2 is SYDVKM in the germline V gene. V lost 8 bases to trimming and J lost 2 bases, with 12 bases between them. Here the CDR3 reads CASRPQANYGYTF. The CDR3 coding sequence is TGTGCCAGCCGACCCCAGGCGAACTATGGCTACACCTTC.

Written as DNA, the CDR3 is TGTGCCAGCAGCCGCGGGGGAAGCTCCTACGAGCAGTACGTC. Protein product: CASSRGGSSYEQYV. The rearrangement links TRBV7-9 to TRBJ2-7; TRBD2 agrees at 7 bases. This CDR3 is built from 14 residues. V was clipped by 5 bases and J by 0 bases; unmatched bases: 4. CDR1 and CDR2 (germline): SEHNR, FQNEAQ (reference sequence).

This clone was found once. This sequence joins TRBV7-9 and TRBJ1-4; 8 nucleotides line up with TRBD1. The CDR3 spans 15 residues. V trimming: 5 bases; J trimming: 1 base; junction bases outside the gene matches: 3. CDR1 is SEHNR, CDR2 FQNEAQ, per germline (reference sequence). The CDR3 protein is CASSGTGGTNEKLFF. The CDR3 DNA reads as TGTGCCAGCAGCGGCACAGGGGGAACTAATGAAAAACTGTTTTTT.

The rearrangement joins TRBV28 to TRBJ2-3, with 9 positions matching TRBD1. The V and J ends lost 4 bases and 1 base, in that order; junction bases with no gene match: 6. The CDR3 runs to 16 residues. Germline CDR1 is MDHEN and CDR2 is SYDVKM. The CDR3 DNA reads TGTGCCAGCAGTTCACAGGGGGCAAAGGGCACAGATACGCAGTATTTT. Translated, it gives CASSSQGAKGTDTQYF.

The chain carries TRBV6-5 and TRBJ1-5; no clear D. Germline values: CDR1 MNHEY, CDR2 SVGAGI. V was clipped by 7 bases and J by 2 bases, with 15 bases between them. There are 15 residues in the CDR3. CDR3 region: CASTRGYDGNQPQHF. CDR3 nucleotide sequence: TGTGCCAGCACTCGGGGTTACGACGGCAATCAGCCCCAGCATTTT.

The chain employs TRBV6-2 or TRBV6-3 and TRBJ2-2; D might be TRBD1 (5 bases). The CDR3 is made up of 15 amino acids. Germline assignment: CDR1 MNHEY and CDR2 SVGEGT. The V and J ends lost 5 bases and 6 bases respectively, with 16 bases between them. In DNA, the CDR3 is TGTGCCAGCAGTACACGTATCAGGGTATCCGGGGAGCTGTTTTTT. Residues: CASSTRIRVSGELFF.

V and J are TRBV30 and TRBJ1-5, with 8 bases that match TRBD1. The length of the CDR3 is 16 residues. V dropped 2 bases and J dropped 2; count of bases not matched to a gene: 8. CDR1 GTSNPN and CDR2 SVGIG come from the germline V gene (reference sequence). The CDR3 loop reads CAWSSQGARGNQPQHF. As DNA, the CDR3 is TGTGCCTGGAGTTCCCAGGGGGCGAGGGGCAATCAGCCCCAGCATTTT.

V and J are TRBV28 and TRBJ2-6; D is ambiguous. Germline V gene data show CDR1 as MDHEN and CDR2 as SYDVKM. V lost 7 bases and J 0 bases, leaving 13 bases between the germline ends. The CDR3 runs to 16 residues. The CDR3 protein is CASIRAGDSGANVLTF. In DNA form, the CDR3 reads TGTGCCAGCATTCGTGCCGGTGACTCTGGGGCCAACGTCCTGACTTTC. Supplemented by reference TRBV28 and TRBJ2-6, the full variable domain reads DVKVTQSSRYLVKRTGEKVFLECVQDMDHENMFWYRQDPGLGLRLIYFSYDVKMKEKGDIPEGYSVSREKKERFSLILESASTNQTSMYLCASIRAGDSGANVLTFGAGSRLTVL.

This rearrangement joins TRBV6-6 to TRBJ1-3; TRBD1 might be the D (5 bases). Germline CDR1 reads MNHNY; CDR2 reads SVGAGI (reference sequence). The CDR3 is 11 amino acids. V gave up 8 bases and J gave up 3 bases, with 5 bases separating them. The CDR3 reads CASQGGNTIYF. The CDR3 DNA sequence: TGTGCCAGCCAGGGTGGAAACACCATATATTTT.

This sequence joins TRBV5-4 and TRBJ2-7; 12 nucleotides match TRBD2. CDR1 SGHNT and CDR2 YYREEE come from the germline V gene (reference sequence). Unmatched junction bases numbered 2, after V lost 3 bases and J lost 1 base. This CDR3 is built from 15 residues. The CDR3 loop reads CASSWGLAGSYEQYF. CDR3 coding DNA: TGTGCCAGCAGCTGGGGACTAGCGGGTTCCTACGAGCAGTACTTC.

This clone was seen a handful of times. V is TRBV9 and J is TRBJ2-1; TRBD1 agrees at 8 bases. CDR3 length: 13 residues. CDR1 and CDR2 from the germline V gene are SGDLS and YYNGEE. The V segment lost 3 bases and the J segment 9 bases; nucleotides outside the gene matches: 5. Here the CDR3 reads CASSGQGAAEQFF. In DNA, the CDR3 is TGTGCCAGCAGCGGTCAGGGGGCGGCTGAGCAGTTCTTC. The full variable domain, in which reference TRBV9 and TRBJ2-1 provide the parts outside the CDR3, is DSGVTQTPKHLITATGQRVTLRCSPRSGDLSVYWYQQSLDQGLQFLIQYYNGEERAKGNILERFSAQQFPDLHSELNLSSLELGDSALYFCASSGQGAAEQFFGPGTRLTVL.

This sequence joins TRBV28 and TRBJ2-7, with 7 bases fitting TRBD2. The CDR3 runs 16 residues. Germline loops: CDR1 MDHEN, CDR2 SYDVKM. Losses at the gene ends were 5 bases for V and 1 base for J; bases not matched to a gene: 11. The CDR3, as DNA: TGTGCCAGCAGTCCTGCCAGCGGGGTGGAGTCCTACGAGCAGTACTTC. Its translation is CASSPASGVESYEQYF. Full variable domain (outside the CDR3, taken from reference TRBV28 and TRBJ2-7): DVKVTQSSRYLVKRTGEKVFLECVQDMDHENMFWYRQDPGLGLRLIYFSYDVKMKEKGDIPEGYSVSREKKERFSLILESASTNQTSMYLCASSPASGVESYEQYFGPGTRLTVT.

The chain recombines TRBV9 with TRBJ2-3; D gene uncertain. Trimming cost V 0 bases and J 0 bases, with 8 bases left between them. The CDR3 consists of 15 residues. Germline-derived CDR1 and CDR2 are SGDLS and YYNGEE. The CDR3 loop is CASSVGGYSTDTQYF. Written as DNA, the CDR3 is TGTGCCAGCAGCGTAGGAGGCTACAGCACAGATACGCAGTATTTT. The full variable domain, rest sourced from reference TRBV9 and TRBJ2-3, is DSGVTQTPKHLITATGQRVTLRCSPRSGDLSVYWYQQSLDQGLQFLIQYYNGEERAKGNILERFSAQQFPDLHSELNLSSLELGDSALYFCASSVGGYSTDTQYFGPGTRLTVL.

This clone was picked up a small number of times. This rearrangement joins TRBV4-1 to TRBJ1-6, with TRBD1 matching over 8 bases. The trim removed 2 bases at V and 8 bases at J, leaving 5 bases unmatched. The CDR3 runs 15 residues. Germline V lookup: CDR1 MGHRA, CDR2 YSYEKL. CDR3 sequence reads: CASSQKDRDHSPLHF. Here the CDR3 DNA reads TGCGCCAGCAGCCAAAAGGACAGGGACCATTCACCCCTCCACTTT.